This TCR beta chain appears in the sequencing data of a study of cytomegalovirus exposure and HLA in healthy donors. V was clipped by 5 bases and J by 8 bases; unmatched bases: 6. This CDR3 has 13 residues. Germline lookup yields CDR1 SNHLY and CDR2 FYNNEI. This PCR relied on a set of 60 Vbeta primers and 13 Jbeta primers. Using immunoSEQ multiplex PCR, the repertoire was profiled, and TCRdb retains in-frame clones only, with some absent. The data hold roughly 190,000 clones, with roughly 76% observed a single time. This clonotype was obtained from a woman in her twenties or thirties in good health and CMV-seropositive. The sequenced sample consisted of PBMCs. The V and J genes are TRBV2 and TRBJ1-2; 9 bases agree with TRBD1. The CDR3 nucleotides are TGTGCCAGCAGTCGGACAGGGGTCCAAGGCTACACCTTC. This encodes CASSRTGVQGYTF.